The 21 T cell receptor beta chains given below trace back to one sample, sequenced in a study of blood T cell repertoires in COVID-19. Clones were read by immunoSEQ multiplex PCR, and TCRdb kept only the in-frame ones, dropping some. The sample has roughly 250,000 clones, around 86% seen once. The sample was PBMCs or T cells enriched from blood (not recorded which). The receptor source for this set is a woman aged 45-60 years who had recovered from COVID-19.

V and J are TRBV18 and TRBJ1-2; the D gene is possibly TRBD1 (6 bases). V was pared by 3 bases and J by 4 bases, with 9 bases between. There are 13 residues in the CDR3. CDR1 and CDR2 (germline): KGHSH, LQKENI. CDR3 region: CASSPDRFYGYTF. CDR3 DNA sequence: TGTGCCAGCTCACCGGACAGATTCTATGGCTACACCTTC.

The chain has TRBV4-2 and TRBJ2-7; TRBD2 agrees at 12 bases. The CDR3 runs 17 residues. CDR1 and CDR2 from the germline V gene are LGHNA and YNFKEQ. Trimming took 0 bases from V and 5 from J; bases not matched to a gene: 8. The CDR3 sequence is CASSQEKLAGGSNEQYF. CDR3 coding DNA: TGTGCCAGCAGCCAAGAGAAGCTAGCGGGAGGGTCGAACGAGCAGTACTTC.

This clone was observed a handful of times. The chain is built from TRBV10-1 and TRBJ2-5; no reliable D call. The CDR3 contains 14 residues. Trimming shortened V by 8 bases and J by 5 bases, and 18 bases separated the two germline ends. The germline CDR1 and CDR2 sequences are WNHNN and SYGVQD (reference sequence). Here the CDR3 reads CASLYLYYMETQYF. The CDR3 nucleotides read TGCGCCAGCCTTTATTTATACTATATGGAGACCCAGTACTTC.

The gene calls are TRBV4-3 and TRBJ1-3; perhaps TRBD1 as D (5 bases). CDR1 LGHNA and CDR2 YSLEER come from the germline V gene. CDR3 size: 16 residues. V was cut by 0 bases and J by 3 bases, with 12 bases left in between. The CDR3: CASSQDSIDSGNTIYF. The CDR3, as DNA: TGCGCCAGCAGCCAAGATTCGATTGACAGTGGAAACACCATATATTTT.

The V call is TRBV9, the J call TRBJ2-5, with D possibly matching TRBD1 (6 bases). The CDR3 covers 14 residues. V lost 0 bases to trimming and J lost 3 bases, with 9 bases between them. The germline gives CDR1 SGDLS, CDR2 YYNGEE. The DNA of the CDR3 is TGTGCCAGCAGCGTAGTTGGGGGCGAAGAGACCCAGTACTTC. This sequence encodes CASSVVGGEETQYF.

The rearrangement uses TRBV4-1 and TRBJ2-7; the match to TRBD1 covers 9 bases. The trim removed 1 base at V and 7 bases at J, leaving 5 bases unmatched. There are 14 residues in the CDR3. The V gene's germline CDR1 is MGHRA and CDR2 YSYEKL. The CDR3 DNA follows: TGCGCCAGCAGCCAAGGGGACAGGGTCGGGGAGCAGTACTTC. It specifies CASSQGDRVGEQYF.

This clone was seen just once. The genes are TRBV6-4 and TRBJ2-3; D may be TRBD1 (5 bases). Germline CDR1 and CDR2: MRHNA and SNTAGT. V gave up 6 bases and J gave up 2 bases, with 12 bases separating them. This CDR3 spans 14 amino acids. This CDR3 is CASREDSLTDTQYF. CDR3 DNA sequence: TGTGCCAGCAGAGAAGACAGTCTCACAGATACGCAGTATTTT.

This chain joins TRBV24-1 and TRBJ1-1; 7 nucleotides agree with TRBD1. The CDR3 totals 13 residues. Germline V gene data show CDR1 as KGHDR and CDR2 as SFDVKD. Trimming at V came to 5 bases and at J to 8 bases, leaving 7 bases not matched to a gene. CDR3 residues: CATSGTDREEAFF. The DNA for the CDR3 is TGTGCCACCAGTGGTACCGACAGGGAGGAAGCTTTCTTT.

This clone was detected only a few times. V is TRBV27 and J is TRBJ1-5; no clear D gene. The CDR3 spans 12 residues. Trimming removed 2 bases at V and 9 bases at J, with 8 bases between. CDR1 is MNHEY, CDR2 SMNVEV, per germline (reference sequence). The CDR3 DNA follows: TGTGCCAGCAGTTTAGCGCCTCCGCCCCAGCATTTT. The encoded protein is CASSLAPPPQHF.

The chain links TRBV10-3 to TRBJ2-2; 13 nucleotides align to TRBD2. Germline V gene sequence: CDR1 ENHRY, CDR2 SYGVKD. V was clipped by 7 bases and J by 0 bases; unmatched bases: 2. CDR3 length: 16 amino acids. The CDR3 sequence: CAIKGLAGTNTGELFF. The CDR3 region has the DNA TGTGCCATCAAGGGACTAGCGGGAACGAACACCGGGGAGCTGTTTTTT.

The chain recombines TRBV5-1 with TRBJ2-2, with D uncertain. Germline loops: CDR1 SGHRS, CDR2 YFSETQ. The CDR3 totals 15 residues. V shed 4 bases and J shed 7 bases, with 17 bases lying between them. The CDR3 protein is CASSLGTYNDGELFF. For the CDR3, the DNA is TGCGCCAGCAGCCTTGGTACATACAACGACGGGGAGCTGTTTTTT.

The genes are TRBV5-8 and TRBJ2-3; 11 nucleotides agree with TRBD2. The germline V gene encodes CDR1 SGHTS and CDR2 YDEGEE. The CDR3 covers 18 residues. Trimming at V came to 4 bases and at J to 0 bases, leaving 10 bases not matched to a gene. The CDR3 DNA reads TGTGCCAGCAGCCTTCAAAGTAGCGGGAGGGAAAGCACAGATACGCAGTATTTT. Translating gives CASSLQSSGRESTDTQYF.

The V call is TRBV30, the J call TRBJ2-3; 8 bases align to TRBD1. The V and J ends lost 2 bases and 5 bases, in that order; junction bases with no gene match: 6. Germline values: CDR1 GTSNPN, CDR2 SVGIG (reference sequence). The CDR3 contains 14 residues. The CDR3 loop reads CAWSTGGSGDTQYF. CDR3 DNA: TGTGCCTGGAGTACAGGGGGTAGTGGAGATACGCAGTATTTT.

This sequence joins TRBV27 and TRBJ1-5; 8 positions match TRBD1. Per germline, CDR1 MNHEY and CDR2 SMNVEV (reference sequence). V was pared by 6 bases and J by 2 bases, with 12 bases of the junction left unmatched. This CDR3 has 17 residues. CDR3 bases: TGTGCCAGCAGAGGGAGGGGAGGGACAGGCGGCAATCAGCCCCAGCATTTT. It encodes CASRGRGGTGGNQPQHF.

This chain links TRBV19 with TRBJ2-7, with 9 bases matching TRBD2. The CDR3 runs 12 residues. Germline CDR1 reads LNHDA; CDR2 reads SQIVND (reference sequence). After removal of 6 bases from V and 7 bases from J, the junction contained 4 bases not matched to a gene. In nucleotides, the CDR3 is TGTGCCAGTAGCTTGGCGGGAGGGGAGCAGTACTTC. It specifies CASSLAGGEQYF.

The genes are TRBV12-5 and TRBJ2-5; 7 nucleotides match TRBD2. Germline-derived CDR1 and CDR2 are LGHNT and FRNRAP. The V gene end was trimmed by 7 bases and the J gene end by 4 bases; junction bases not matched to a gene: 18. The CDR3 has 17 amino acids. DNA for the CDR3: TGTGCTAGTGCTTCGGGTACAACTAGCGATGGGGCAGAGACCCAGTACTTC. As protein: CASASGTTSDGAETQYF.

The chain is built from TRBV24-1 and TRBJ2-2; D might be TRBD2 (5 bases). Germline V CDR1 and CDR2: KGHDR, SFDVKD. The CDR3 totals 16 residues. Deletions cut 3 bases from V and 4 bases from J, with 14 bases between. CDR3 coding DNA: TGTGCCACCAGTGATAGGAGCTCCGAGGGCACCGGGGAGCTGTTTTTT. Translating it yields CATSDRSSEGTGELFF.

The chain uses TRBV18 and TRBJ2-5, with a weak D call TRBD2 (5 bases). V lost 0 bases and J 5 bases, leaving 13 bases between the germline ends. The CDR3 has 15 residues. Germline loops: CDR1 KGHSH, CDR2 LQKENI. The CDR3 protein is CASSPPSQRRETQYF. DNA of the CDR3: TGTGCCAGCTCACCACCGTCCCAGCGGAGGGAGACCCAGTACTTC.

The CDR3 region is CASSSWTSVLPYEQYF. CDR3 sequence (DNA): TGTGCCAGCAGCTCCTGGACTAGCGTCCTACCTTACGAGCAGTACTTC. The rearrangement links TRBV11-2 to TRBJ2-7; 9 bases map to TRBD2. J was trimmed by 4 bases and V by 4 bases; bases with no gene match: 11. CDR1 is SGHAT, CDR2 FQNNGV, per germline. CDR3 length: 16 amino acids.

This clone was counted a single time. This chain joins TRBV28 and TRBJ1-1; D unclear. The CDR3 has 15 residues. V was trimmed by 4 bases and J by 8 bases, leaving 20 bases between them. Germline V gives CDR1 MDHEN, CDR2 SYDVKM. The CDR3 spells CASSSTGSKAGEAFF. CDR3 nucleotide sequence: TGTGCCAGCAGTTCCACCGGGTCTAAGGCGGGCGAAGCTTTCTTT.

The CDR3 loop is CASTTGLDNEQFF. The CDR3 bases are TGTGCCAGCACCACAGGGTTAGACAATGAGCAGTTCTTC. V usage is TRBV12-3 or TRBV12-4 and J usage is TRBJ2-1; D is perhaps TRBD1 (6 bases). V lost 7 bases and J lost 5, with 12 bases in between. The CDR3 loop spans 13 amino acids.